These 15 T cell receptor beta chains were all obtained from the same sample, sequenced in a study of T cell responses to AZD1222 COVID-19 vaccine. Profiling relied on immunoSEQ multiplex PCR, and the TCRdb table lists in-frame clones only, not all of them. The table includes more than 150,000 clones, around 90% detected once. The sequencing used peripheral blood, collected on day 0 of AZD1222 vaccination. The receptors shown here come from an adult in good health.

The CDR3 protein is CASSIYWGNYEQYF. CDR3 sequence (DNA): TGTGCCAGTAGTATTTACTGGGGTAATTACGAGCAGTACTTC. The chain couples TRBV19 to TRBJ2-7; no definite D call. The CDR3 totals 14 residues. V shed 3 bases and J shed 4 bases, with 13 bases lying between them. Germline V gene data show CDR1 as LNHDA and CDR2 as SQIVND (reference sequence).

The chain combines TRBV3-1 (or the pseudogene TRBV3-2) with TRBJ1-5, with no clear D. The CDR3 extends over 13 amino acids. CDR1 and CDR2 from the germline V gene are LGHDT and YNNKEL (reference sequence). Trimming cost V 4 bases and J 7 bases, with 11 bases left between them. CDR3 in amino acids: CASSPDIGQPQHF. The CDR3 DNA is TGTGCCAGCAGCCCTGACATCGGGCAGCCCCAGCATTTT.

This rearrangement joins TRBV7-9 to TRBJ2-1, with TRBD2 matching 8 bases. This CDR3 is built from 18 residues. The germline CDR1 and CDR2 sequences are SEHNR and FQNEAQ (reference sequence). The J segment lost 1 base and the V segment lost 1 base, leaving 9 bases of the junction unmatched. The CDR3 protein is CASSLGGAGGASYNEQFF. The CDR3 DNA is TGTGCCAGCAGCTTAGGAGGGGCGGGGGGCGCGTCCTACAATGAGCAGTTCTTC.

This chain connects TRBV4-1 to TRBJ2-3, with 14 nucleotides matching TRBD2. CDR3 size: 17 residues. The V gene end was trimmed by 5 bases and the J gene end by 4 bases; junction bases not matched to a gene: 8. In germline, CDR1 is MGHRA, CDR2 YSYEKL. The CDR3 sequence: CASSRAGTSGSADTQYF. The DNA of the CDR3 is TGCGCCAGCAGCAGAGCGGGGACTAGCGGGAGTGCAGATACGCAGTATTTT.

The chain uses TRBV7-3 and TRBJ2-1; the match to TRBD2 covers 7 bases. V gave up 11 bases and J gave up 10 bases; unmatched junction bases: 20. The germline gives CDR1 SGHTA, CDR2 FQGTGA. This CDR3 has 15 residues. The CDR3 here is CASTPGAGAGMEQFF. CDR3 DNA: TGTGCCTCCACCCCCGGGGCGGGAGCAGGTATGGAGCAGTTCTTC.

The rearrangement joins TRBV6-5 to TRBJ1-5; 7 nucleotides align to TRBD1. The CDR3 runs to 14 residues. CDR1 and CDR2 from the germline V gene are MNHEY and SVGAGI. V trimming: 6 bases; J trimming: 4 bases; junction bases outside the gene matches: 6. This CDR3 is CASRRTGENQPQHF. For the CDR3, the DNA is TGTGCCAGCAGGCGTACAGGGGAAAATCAGCCCCAGCATTTT.

This clone has just a few counts. This sequence joins TRBV25-1 and TRBJ1-4; 7 nucleotides match TRBD1. The CDR3 is 15 residues long. The germline V gene encodes CDR1 MGHDK and CDR2 SYGVNS. Trimming took 5 bases from V and 1 from J; bases not matched to a gene: 4. CDR3 nucleotides: TGTGCCAGCAGTCTAGCAGGGGGAACTAATGAAAAACTGTTTTTT. Protein product: CASSLAGGTNEKLFF.

The gene calls are TRBV19 and TRBJ1-4; D remains ambiguous. This CDR3 has 13 amino acids. The ends were cut back, 6 bases at V and 1 base at J, with 6 bases in the middle. The germline CDR1 and CDR2 sequences are LNHDA and SQIVND (reference sequence). The CDR3 DNA follows: TGTGCCAGTAGGGCTAAAACTAATGAAAAACTGTTTTTT. It yields the protein CASRAKTNEKLFF.

This clone was seen just once. The genes are TRBV5-1 and TRBJ2-7; perhaps D is TRBD1 or TRBD2 (5 bases each). The V end was cut by 0 bases, the J end by 1 base, with 11 bases between. This CDR3 is built from 15 residues. The germline V gene has CDR1 SGHRS and CDR2 YFSETQ. The CDR3 region has the DNA TGCGCCAGCAGCTTGGGGCAGGGCGGGTCCTACGAGCAGTACTTC. It specifies CASSLGQGGSYEQYF.

The rearrangement links TRBV15 to TRBJ2-5; D uncertain. CDR1 is LNHNV, CDR2 YYDKDF, per germline (reference sequence). This CDR3 comprises 12 residues. Trimming took off 4 bases at V and 5 bases at J, with 8 bases between the two ends. The CDR3 region has the DNA TGTGCCACCAGCACTACACGGGAGACCCAGTACTTC. Encoded protein: CATSTTRETQYF.

The chain combines TRBV28 with TRBJ1-1; tentative D call: TRBD1 (6 bases). This CDR3 has 13 amino acids. From germline, CDR1 is MDHEN and CDR2 SYDVKM. V lost 5 bases and J lost 8, with 15 bases in between. The CDR3, as DNA: TGTGCCAGCAGTATCCGGACAGCCACCGAAGCTTTCTTT. It encodes CASSIRTATEAFF.

The CDR3 protein is CASSEYNYGYTF. DNA for the CDR3: TGTGCCAGCAGTGAATACAACTATGGCTACACCTTC. This rearrangement joins TRBV25-1 to TRBJ1-2; D is uncertain. The CDR3 spans 12 residues. V lost 0 bases and J lost 2, with 1 base in between. Germline-derived CDR1 and CDR2 are MGHDK and SYGVNS.

The chain recombines TRBV6-1 with TRBJ1-6; no clear D gene. This CDR3 spans 14 amino acids. V shed 1 base and J shed 8 bases, with 9 bases lying between them. Germline CDR1 MNHNS, CDR2 SASEGT. The CDR3: CASSEVAAYSPLHF. The DNA of the CDR3 is TGTGCCAGCAGTGAAGTAGCGGCGTATTCACCCCTCCACTTT.

In this sample, this clone turned up once. The V call is TRBV20-1, the J call TRBJ2-5; D gene ambiguous. From germline, CDR1 is DFQATT and CDR2 SNEGSKA (reference sequence). The germline V and J ends were trimmed by 3 bases and 5 bases, with 16 bases remaining between them. The CDR3 covers 14 residues. As DNA, the CDR3 is TGCAGTGCTAGTTCTGGGGATTGGAGCGAGACCCAGTACTTC. It translates to CSASSGDWSETQYF.

V gene TRBV18 combines with J gene TRBJ2-3; 9 nucleotides line up with TRBD1. The CDR3 covers 16 residues. J was trimmed by 0 bases and V by 5 bases; bases with no gene match: 6. Germline assignment: CDR1 KGHSH and CDR2 LQKENI. The CDR3 spells CASSTTGGTSTDTQYF. CDR3 nucleotides: TGTGCCAGCTCAACGACAGGGGGAACTAGCACAGATACGCAGTATTTT.